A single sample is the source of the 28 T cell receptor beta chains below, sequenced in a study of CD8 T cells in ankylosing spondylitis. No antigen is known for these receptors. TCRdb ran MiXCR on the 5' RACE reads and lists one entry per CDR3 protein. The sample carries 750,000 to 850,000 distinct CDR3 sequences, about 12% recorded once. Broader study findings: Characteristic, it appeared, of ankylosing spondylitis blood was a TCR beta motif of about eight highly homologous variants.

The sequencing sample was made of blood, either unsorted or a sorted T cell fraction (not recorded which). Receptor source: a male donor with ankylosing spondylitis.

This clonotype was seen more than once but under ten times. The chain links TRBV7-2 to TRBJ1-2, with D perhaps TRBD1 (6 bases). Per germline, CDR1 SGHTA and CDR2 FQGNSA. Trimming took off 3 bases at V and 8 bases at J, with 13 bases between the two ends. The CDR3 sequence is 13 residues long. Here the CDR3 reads CASSLGRGPGYTF. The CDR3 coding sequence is TGTGCCAGCAGCTTGGGCAGGGGACCAGGCTACACCTTC. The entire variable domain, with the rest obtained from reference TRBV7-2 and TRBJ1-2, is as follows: GAGVSQSPSNKVTEKGKDVELRCDPISGHTALYWYRQSLGQGLEFLIYFQGNSAPDKSGLPSDRFSAERTGGSVSTLTIQRTQQEDSAVYLCASSLGRGPGYTFGSGTRLTVV.

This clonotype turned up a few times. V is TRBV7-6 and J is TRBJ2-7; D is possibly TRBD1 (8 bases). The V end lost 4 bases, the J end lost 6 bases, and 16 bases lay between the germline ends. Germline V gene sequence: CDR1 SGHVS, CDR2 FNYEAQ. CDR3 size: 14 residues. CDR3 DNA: TGTGCCAGCAGCTCTTACAGGGGGGGGTTCGAGCAGTACTTC. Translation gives CASSSYRGGFEQYF.

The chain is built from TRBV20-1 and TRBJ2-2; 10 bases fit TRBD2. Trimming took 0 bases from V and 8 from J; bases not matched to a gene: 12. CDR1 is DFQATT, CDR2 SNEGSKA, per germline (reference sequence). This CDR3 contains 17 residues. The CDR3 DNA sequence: TGCAGTGCTAGAGATTTCGGGCTAGCGGGGGCGGGTGGGGAGCTGTTTTTT. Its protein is CSARDFGLAGAGGELFF.

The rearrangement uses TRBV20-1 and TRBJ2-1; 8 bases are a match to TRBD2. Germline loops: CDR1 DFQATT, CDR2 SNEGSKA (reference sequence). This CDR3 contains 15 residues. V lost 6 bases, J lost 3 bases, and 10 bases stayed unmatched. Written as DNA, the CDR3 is TGCAGTGCAGAGCCGGGACTAGAGAACTACAATGAGCAGTTCTTC. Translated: CSAEPGLENYNEQFF.

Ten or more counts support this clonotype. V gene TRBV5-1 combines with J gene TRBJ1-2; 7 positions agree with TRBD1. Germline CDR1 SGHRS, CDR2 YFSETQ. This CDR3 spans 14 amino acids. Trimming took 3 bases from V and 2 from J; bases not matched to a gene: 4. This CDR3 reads CASSWAQGNYGYTF. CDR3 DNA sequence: TGCGCCAGCAGCTGGGCACAGGGGAACTATGGCTACACCTTC. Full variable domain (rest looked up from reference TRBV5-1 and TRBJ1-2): KAGVTQTPRYLIKTRGQQVTLSCSPISGHRSVSWYQQTPGQGLQFLFEYFSETQRNKGNFPGRFSGRQFSNSRSEMNVSTLELGDSALYLCASSWAQGNYGYTFGSGTRLTVV.

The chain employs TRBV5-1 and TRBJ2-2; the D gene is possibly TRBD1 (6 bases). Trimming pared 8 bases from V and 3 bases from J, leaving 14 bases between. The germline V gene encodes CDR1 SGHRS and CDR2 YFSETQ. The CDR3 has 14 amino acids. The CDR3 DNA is TGCGCCAGTTATCGACAGGTGGACACCGGGGAGCTGTTTTTT. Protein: CASYRQVDTGELFF.

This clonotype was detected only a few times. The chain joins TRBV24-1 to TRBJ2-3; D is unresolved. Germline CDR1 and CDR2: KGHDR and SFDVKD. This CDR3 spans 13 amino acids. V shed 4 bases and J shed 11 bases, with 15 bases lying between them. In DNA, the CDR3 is TGTGCCACCAGTGACCGACCCTCGGAGAAGCAGTATTTT. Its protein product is CATSDRPSEKQYF.

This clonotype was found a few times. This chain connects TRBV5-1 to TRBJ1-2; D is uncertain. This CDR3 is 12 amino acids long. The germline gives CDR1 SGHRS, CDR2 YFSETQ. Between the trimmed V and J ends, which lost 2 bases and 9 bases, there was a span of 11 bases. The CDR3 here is CASSFSGVSYTF. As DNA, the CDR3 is TGCGCCAGCAGCTTTTCCGGGGTGAGCTACACCTTC.

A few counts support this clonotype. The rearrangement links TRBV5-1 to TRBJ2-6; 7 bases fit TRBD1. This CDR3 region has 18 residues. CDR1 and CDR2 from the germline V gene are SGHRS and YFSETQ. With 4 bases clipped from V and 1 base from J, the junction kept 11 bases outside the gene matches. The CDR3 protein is CASSLWEGGSSGANVLTF. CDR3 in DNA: TGCGCCAGCAGCCTTTGGGAAGGGGGCTCTTCTGGGGCCAACGTCCTGACTTTC. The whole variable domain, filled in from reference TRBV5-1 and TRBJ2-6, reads KAGVTQTPRYLIKTRGQQVTLSCSPISGHRSVSWYQQTPGQGLQFLFEYFSETQRNKGNFPGRFSGRQFSNSRSEMNVSTLELGDSALYLCASSLWEGGSSGANVLTFGAGSRLTVL.

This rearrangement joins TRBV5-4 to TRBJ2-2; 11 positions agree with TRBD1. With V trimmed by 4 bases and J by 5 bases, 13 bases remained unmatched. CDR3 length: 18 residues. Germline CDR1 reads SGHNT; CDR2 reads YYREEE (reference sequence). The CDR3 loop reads CASSAGTGGSLWTGELFF. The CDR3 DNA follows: TGTGCCAGCAGCGCCGGGACAGGGGGATCGCTTTGGACCGGGGAGCTGTTTTTT.

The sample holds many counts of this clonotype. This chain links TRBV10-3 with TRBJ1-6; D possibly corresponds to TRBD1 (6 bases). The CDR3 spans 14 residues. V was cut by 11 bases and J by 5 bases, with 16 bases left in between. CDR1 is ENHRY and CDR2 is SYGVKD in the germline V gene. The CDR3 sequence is CAATGAVDNSPLHF. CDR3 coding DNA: TGTGCCGCGACGGGGGCAGTTGATAATTCACCCCTCCACTTT.

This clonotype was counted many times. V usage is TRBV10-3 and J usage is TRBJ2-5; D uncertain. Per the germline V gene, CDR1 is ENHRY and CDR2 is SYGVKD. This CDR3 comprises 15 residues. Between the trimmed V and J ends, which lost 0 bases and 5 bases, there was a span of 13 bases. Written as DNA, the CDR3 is TGTGCCATCAGTGAGTCCTACGCCCAAAGGGAGACCCAGTACTTC. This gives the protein CAISESYAQRETQYF.

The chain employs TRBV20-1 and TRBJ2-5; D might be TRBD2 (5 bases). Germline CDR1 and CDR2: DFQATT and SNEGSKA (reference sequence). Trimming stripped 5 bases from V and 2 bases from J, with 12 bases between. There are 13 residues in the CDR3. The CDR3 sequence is CSAFLTGQETQYF. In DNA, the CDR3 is TGCAGTGCTTTCCTGACGGGACAAGAGACCCAGTACTTC.

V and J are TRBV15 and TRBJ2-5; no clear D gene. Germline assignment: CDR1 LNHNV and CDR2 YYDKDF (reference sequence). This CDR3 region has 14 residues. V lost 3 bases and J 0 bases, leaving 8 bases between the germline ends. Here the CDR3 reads CATSSYRDQETQYF. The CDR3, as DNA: TGTGCCACCAGCAGCTATAGGGACCAAGAGACCCAGTACTTC. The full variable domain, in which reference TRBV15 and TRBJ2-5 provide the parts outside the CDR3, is DAMVIQNPRYQVTQFGKPVTLSCSQTLNHNVMYWYQQKSSQAPKLLFHYYDKDFNNEADTPDNFQSRRPNTSFCFLDIRSPGLGDTAMYLCATSSYRDQETQYFGPGTRLLVL.

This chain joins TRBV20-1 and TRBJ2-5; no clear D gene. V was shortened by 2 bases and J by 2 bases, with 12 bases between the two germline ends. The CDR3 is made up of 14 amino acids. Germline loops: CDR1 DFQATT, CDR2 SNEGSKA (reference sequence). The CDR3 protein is CSARMVATQETQYF. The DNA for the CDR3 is TGCAGTGCTAGAATGGTTGCGACTCAAGAGACCCAGTACTTC.

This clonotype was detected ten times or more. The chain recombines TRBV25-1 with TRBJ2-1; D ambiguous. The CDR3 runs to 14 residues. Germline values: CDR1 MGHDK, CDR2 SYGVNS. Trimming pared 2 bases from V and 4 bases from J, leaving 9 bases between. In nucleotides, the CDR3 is TGTGCCAGCAGTGAAAGGCGACCTTACAATGAGCAGTTCTTC. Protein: CASSERRPYNEQFF.

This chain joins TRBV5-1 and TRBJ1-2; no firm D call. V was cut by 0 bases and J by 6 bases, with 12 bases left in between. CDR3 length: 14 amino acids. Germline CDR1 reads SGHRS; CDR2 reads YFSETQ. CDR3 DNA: TGCGCCAGCAGCTTGGCTGCCTATTCTCATGGCTACACCTTC. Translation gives CASSLAAYSHGYTF.

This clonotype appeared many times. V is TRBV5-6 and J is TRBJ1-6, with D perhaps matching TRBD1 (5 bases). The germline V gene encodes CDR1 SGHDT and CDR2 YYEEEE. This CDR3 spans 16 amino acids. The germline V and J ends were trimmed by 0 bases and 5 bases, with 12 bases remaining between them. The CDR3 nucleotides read TGTGCCAGCAGCTTGGCCAGGGTAGCGGATAATTCACCCCTCCACTTT. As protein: CASSLARVADNSPLHF.

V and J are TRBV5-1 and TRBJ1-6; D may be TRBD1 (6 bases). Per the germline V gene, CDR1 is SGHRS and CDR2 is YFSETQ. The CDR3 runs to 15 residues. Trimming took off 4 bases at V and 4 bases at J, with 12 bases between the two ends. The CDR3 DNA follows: TGCGCCAGCAGCAGGGGGACACCTTATAATTCACCCCTCCACTTT. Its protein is CASSRGTPYNSPLHF.

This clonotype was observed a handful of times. The CDR3 loop reads CATSRDRGRDYGYTF. Here the CDR3 DNA reads TGTGCCACCAGCAGAGATCGAGGCAGGGACTATGGCTACACCTTC. The V call is TRBV15, the J call TRBJ1-2, with D possibly being TRBD1 (5 bases). CDR3 length equals 15 residues. V was clipped by 0 bases and J by 3 bases, with 11 bases between them. CDR1 and CDR2 (germline): LNHNV, YYDKDF (reference sequence).

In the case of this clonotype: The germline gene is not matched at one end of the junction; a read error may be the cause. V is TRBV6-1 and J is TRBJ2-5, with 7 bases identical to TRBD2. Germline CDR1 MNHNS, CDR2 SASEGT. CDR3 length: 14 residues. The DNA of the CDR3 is TGTGCCAGCAGCGAAGCGGGAAGGGGAGAGACCCAGTACTTC. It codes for CASSEAGRGETQYF.

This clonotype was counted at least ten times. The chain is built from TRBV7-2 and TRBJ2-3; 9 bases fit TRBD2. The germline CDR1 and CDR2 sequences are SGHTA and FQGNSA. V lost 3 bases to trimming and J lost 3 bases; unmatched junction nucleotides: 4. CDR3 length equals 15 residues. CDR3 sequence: CASSFSGSGTDTQYF. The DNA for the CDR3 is TGTGCCAGCAGCTTTAGCGGGAGTGGTACAGATACGCAGTATTTT.

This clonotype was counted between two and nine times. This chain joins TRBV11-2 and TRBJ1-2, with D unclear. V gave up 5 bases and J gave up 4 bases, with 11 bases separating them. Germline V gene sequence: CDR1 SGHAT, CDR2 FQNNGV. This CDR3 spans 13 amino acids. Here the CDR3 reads CASSRHLLYGYTF. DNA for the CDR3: TGTGCCAGCAGCCGCCATCTTCTCTATGGCTACACCTTC.

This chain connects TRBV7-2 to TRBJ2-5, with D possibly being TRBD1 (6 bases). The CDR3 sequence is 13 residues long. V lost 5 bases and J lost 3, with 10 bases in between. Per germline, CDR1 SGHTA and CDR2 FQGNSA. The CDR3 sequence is CASSPRTEETQYF. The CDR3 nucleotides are TGTGCCAGCAGCCCACGGACAGAAGAGACCCAGTACTTC.

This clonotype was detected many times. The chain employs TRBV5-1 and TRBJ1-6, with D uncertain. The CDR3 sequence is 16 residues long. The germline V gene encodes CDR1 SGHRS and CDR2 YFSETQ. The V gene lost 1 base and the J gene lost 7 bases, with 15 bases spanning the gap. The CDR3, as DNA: TGCGCCAGCAGCTTGACCGGGCCTGGGATGAATTCACCCCTCCACTTT. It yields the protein CASSLTGPGMNSPLHF.

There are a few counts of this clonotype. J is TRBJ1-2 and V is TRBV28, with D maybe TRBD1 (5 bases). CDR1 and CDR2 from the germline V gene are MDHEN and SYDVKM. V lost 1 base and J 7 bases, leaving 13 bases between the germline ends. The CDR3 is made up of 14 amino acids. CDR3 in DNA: TGTGCCAGCAGTTTATTTTCAGGGTGGGGTGGCTACACCTTC. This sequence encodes CASSLFSGWGGYTF.

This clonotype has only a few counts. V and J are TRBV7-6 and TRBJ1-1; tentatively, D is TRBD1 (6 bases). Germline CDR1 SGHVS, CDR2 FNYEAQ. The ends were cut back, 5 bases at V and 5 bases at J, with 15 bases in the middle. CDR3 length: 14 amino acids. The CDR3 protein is CASSRLTGKTEAFF. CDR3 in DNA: TGTGCCAGCAGCCGACTAACAGGGAAAACTGAAGCTTTCTTT.

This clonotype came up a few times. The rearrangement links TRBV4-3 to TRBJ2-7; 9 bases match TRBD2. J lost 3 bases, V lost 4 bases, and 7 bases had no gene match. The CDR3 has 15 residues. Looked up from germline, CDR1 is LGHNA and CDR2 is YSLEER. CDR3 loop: CASSREGLANYEQYF. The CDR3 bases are TGCGCCAGCAGCCGAGAGGGACTAGCCAACTACGAGCAGTACTTC.